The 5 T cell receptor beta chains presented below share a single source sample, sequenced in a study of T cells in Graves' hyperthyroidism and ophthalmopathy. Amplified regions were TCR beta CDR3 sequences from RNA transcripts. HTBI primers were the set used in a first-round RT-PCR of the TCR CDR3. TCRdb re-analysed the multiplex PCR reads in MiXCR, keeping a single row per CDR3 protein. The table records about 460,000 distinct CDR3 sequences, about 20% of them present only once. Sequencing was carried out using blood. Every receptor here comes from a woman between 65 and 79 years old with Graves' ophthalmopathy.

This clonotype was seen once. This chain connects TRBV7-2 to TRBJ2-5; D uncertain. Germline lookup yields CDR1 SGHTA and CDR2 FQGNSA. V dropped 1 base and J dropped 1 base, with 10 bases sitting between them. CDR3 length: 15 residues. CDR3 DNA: TGTGCCAGCAGCTTAGGGGCTGGCCCCCAAGAGACCCAGTACTTC. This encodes CASSLGAGPQETQYF.

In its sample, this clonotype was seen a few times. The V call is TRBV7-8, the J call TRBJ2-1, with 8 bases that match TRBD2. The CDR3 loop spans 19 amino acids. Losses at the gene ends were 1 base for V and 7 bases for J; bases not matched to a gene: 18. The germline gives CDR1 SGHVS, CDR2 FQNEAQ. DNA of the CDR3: TGTGCCAGCAGCTTAGACCCCACGGGTAGGAGCGGGAGTATTAATGAGCAGTTCTTC. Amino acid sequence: CASSLDPTGRSGSINEQFF.

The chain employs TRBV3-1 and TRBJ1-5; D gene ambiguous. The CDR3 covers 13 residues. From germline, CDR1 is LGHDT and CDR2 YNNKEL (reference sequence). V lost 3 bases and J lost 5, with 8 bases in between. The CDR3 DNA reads TGTGCCAGCAGCCAGGCCTCTCATCAGCCCCAGCATTTT. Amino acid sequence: CASSQASHQPQHF.

The CDR3 DNA follows: TGCGCCAGCAGCGGATCGCACGCCGGGGCTGGCACCGGGGAGCTGTTTTTT. Translating gives CASSGSHAGAGTGELFF. This chain uses TRBV5-1 with TRBJ2-2, with D possibly called TRBD1 or TRBD2 (5 bases each). V gave up 4 bases and J gave up 4 bases, with 20 bases separating them. This CDR3 contains 17 residues. Germline CDR1 reads SGHRS; CDR2 reads YFSETQ.

CDR3 nucleotides: TGTGCCAGCAGTTTACCCGCCAGGACAGGGCAAGAGACCCAGTACTTC. This codes for CASSLPARTGQETQYF. The rearrangement links TRBV28 to TRBJ2-5; 8 bases fit TRBD1. CDR1 and CDR2 from the germline V gene are MDHEN and SYDVKM. Germline trimming cut 2 bases from V and 2 bases from J; bases unmatched to any gene: 7. CDR3 length equals 16 residues.